A few counts support the clone carrying this TCR beta chain. What it recognizes is unknown. Trimming pared 0 bases from V and 0 bases from J, leaving 10 bases between. In germline, CDR1 is SGHRS, CDR2 YFSETQ. CDR3 length equals 17 residues. Template switching supplied a universal primer site; unique molecular identifiers were carried on the cDNA. Each CDR3 protein is one row after TCRdb ran MiXCR on the 5' RACE reads. The sample records 500,000 to 550,000 distinct CDR3 sequences, about 22% being singletons. This sample was taken from a study of identical twins. Study observations and caveats: Among out-of-frame alpha sequences shared by twins, low generation probability occurred in excess. Memory repertoires showed no such pattern, whereas abundant cord blood beta clonotypes carried fewer insertions.

The sample also formed part of further work on yellow fever vaccine responses in identical twins.

The genes are TRBV5-1 and TRBJ2-6; D remains unclear. The sequencing input was CD4+ T cells sorted from blood. This sequence originates from a woman between 18 and 30 years old in good health. The CDR3 nucleotides are TGCGCCAGCAGCTTGGCCCTTGGAACCTCTGGGGCCAACGTCCTGACTTTC. Its translation: CASSLALGTSGANVLTF.